These T cell receptor beta chains were read from a single sample in a study of control samples from healthy donors and cancer patients. TCRdb's table, derived via immunoSEQ multiplex PCR, lists solely in-frame clones and lacks some. The sample records around 140,000 clones, 93% being singletons. What was sequenced was blood. These receptors were collected from a man in his late teens or twenties in good health. Both conserved end residues are part of each CDR3. Fields, in order: V gene, J gene, clone size, D gene, CDR3 protein, CDR3 DNA. The D gene is left open where the match is weak. Clone size appears in some rows only: once, few, many, or a class for an expanded clone.

>TRBV6-5|TRBJ2-5|NA|TRBD2
CASLKAGGAFETQYF
TGTGCCAGCCTGAAGGCCGGGGGGGCTTTTGAGACCCAGTACTTC
>TRBV6-2/TRBV6-3|TRBJ1-1|NA|TRBD1
CASSYSSEGANTEAFF
TGTGCCAGCAGTTACTCGAGTGAGGGGGCGAACACTGAAGCTTTCTTT
>TRBV13|TRBJ2-1|few|TRBD2
CASSLWEGGGVSEQFF
TGTGCCAGCAGCTTATGGGAAGGCGGGGGGGTGTCTGAGCAGTTCTTC
>TRBV5-5|TRBJ2-4|NA|NA
CASGGVVGADIQYF
TGTGCCAGCGGCGGGGTGGTGGGCGCGGACATTCAGTACTTC
>TRBV14|TRBJ1-1|NA|NA
CASSQVWGLGTEAFF
TGTGCCAGCAGCCAAGTCTGGGGGCTAGGGACTGAAGCTTTCTTT
>TRBV2|TRBJ2-3|NA|NA
CASNMGRESDTQYF
TGTGCCAGCAATATGGGCAGGGAATCAGATACGCAGTATTTT
>TRBV6-5|TRBJ2-7|NA|NA
CASSRQGTYEQYF
TGTGCCAGCAGTCGTCAGGGCACCTACGAGCAGTACTTC
>TRBV30|TRBJ2-1|NA|NA
CAWSISLNEQFF
TGTGCCTGGAGTATTAGCCTCAATGAGCAGTTCTTC
>TRBV3-1/TRBV3-2|TRBJ2-3|NA|NA
CASSLTRDTQYF
TGTGCCAGCAGCCTTACTCGGGATACGCAGTATTTT
>TRBV9|TRBJ2-3|once|NA
CASSSRIGPADTQYF
TGTGCCAGCAGCTCTCGGATCGGGCCTGCAGATACGCAGTATTTT
>TRBV18|TRBJ2-7|NA|TRBD2
CASSSYLSAGGVHYEQYF
TGTGCCAGCTCATCTTATTTGTCCGCGGGAGGGGTCCACTACGAGCAGTACTTC
>TRBV27|TRBJ2-1|NA|TRBD2
CASSILAGGRNEQFF
TGTGCCAGCAGTATACTAGCGGGAGGGAGGAATGAGCAGTTCTTC
>TRBV5-1|TRBJ2-3|NA|TRBD2
CASSLGLAGGPTDTQYF
TGCGCCAGCAGCTTGGGACTAGCGGGAGGGCCCACAGATACGCAGTATTTT
>TRBV7-9|TRBJ1-2|once|TRBD1
CASSSGQGANYGYTF
TGTGCCAGCAGCTCAGGACAGGGAGCTAACTATGGCTACACCTTC
>TRBV7-9|TRBJ2-1|NA|TRBD1
CASSLRDREVDEQFF
TGTGCCAGCAGCTTAAGGGACAGGGAGGTCGATGAGCAGTTCTTC
>TRBV29-1|TRBJ2-2|few|NA
CSADEQGNTGELFF
TGCAGCGCCGACGAACAGGGGAACACCGGGGAGCTGTTTTTT
>TRBV7-6|TRBJ2-6|NA|NA
CASSGPGSEGSGANVLTF
TGTGCCAGCAGCGGGCCGGGCTCGGAGGGCTCTGGGGCCAACGTCCTGACTTTC
>TRBV19|TRBJ1-2|once|NA
CASINRGGGYGYTF
TGTGCCAGTATCAACCGGGGAGGGGGCTATGGCTACACCTTC
>TRBV27|TRBJ2-1|NA|NA
CASSWFRGDNEQFF
TGTGCCAGCAGTTGGTTCAGGGGCGACAATGAGCAGTTCTTC
>TRBV11-2|TRBJ1-1|NA|NA
CASSLNRMEAFF
TGTGCCAGCAGCTTGAACAGGATGGAAGCTTTCTTT
>TRBV9|TRBJ1-4|NA|TRBD1
CASSLDRGREKLFF
TGTGCCAGCAGCCTAGACAGGGGCCGGGAAAAACTGTTTTTT
>TRBV7-8|TRBJ2-2|NA|NA
CASSPGDRGGELFF
TGTGCCAGCAGCCCAGGGGATCGGGGTGGGGAGCTGTTTTTT
>TRBV6-5|TRBJ2-5|NA|TRBD2
CASRTSGNQETQYF
TGTGCCAGTCGGACTAGCGGGAACCAAGAGACCCAGTACTTC
>TRBV6-5|TRBJ1-2|NA|TRBD1
CASSLGQASNYGYTF
TGTGCCAGCAGTCTGGGACAGGCCTCTAACTATGGCTACACCTTC
>TRBV13|TRBJ2-7|once|NA
CASSRSPYEQYF
TGTGCCAGCAGCCGAAGTCCCTACGAGCAGTACTTC
>TRBV5-4|TRBJ2-7|NA|NA
CASSLGETGEQYF
TGTGCCAGCAGCTTAGGGGAGACAGGCGAGCAGTACTTC
>TRBV13|TRBJ2-2|NA|NA
CASRRFFNTGELFF
TGTGCCAGCAGGAGATTTTTCAACACCGGGGAGCTGTTTTTT